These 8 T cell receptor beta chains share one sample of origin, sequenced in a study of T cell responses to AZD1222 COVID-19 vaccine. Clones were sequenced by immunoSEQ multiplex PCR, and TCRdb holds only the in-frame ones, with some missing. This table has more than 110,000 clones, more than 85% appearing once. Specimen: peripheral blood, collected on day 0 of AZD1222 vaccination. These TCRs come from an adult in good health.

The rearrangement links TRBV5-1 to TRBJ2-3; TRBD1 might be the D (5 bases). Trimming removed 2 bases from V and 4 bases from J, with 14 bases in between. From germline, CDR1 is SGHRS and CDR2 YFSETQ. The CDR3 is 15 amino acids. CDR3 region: CASSLKALGADTQYF. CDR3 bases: TGCGCCAGCAGCTTAAAAGCGCTAGGGGCAGATACGCAGTATTTT.

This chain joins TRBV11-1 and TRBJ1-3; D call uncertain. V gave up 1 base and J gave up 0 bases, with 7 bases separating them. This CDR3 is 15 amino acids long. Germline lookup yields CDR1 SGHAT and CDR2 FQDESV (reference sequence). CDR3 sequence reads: CASSLVKSSGNTIYF. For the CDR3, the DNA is TGTGCCAGCAGCTTAGTAAAGAGCTCTGGAAACACCATATATTTT.

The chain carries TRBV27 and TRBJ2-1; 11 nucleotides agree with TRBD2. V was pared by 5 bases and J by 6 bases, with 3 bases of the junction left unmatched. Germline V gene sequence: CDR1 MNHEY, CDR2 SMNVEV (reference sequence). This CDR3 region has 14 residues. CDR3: CASSGLAGSNEQFF. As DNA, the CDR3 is TGTGCCAGCAGTGGACTAGCGGGTTCCAATGAGCAGTTCTTC.

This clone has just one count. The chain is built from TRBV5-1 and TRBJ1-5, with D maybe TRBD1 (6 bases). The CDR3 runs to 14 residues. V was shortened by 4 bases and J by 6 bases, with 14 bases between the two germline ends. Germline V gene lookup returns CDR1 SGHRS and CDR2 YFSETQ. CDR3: CASSTEGGGQPQHF. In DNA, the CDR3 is TGCGCCAGCAGCACGGAGGGGGGAGGTCAGCCCCAGCATTTT.

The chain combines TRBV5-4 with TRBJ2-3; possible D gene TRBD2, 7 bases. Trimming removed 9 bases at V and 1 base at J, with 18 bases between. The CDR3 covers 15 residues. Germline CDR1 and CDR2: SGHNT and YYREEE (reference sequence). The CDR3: CAIGGPRGGTDTQYF. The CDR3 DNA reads TGTGCCATCGGGGGGCCTAGAGGCGGCACAGATACGCAGTATTTT.

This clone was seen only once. The CDR3 coding sequence is TGTGCCATCTACGGGGGATCGAACACCGGGGAGCTGTTTTTT. It translates to CAIYGGSNTGELFF. The chain employs TRBV10-3 and TRBJ2-2; a weak D match, TRBD2 (6 bases). Germline CDR1 and CDR2: ENHRY and SYGVKD. Trimming cost V 8 bases and J 0 bases, with 10 bases left between them. The CDR3 length is 14 residues.

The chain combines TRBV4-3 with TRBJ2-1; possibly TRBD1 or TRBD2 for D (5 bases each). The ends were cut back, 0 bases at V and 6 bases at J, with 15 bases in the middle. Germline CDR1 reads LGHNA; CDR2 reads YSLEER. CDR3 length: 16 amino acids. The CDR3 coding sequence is TGCGCCAGCAGCCAAGACCGGGGCGGGTTCTTCAATGAGCAGTTCTTC. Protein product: CASSQDRGGFFNEQFF.

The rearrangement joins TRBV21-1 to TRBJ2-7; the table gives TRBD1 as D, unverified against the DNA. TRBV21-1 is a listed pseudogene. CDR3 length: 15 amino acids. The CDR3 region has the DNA TGTGCCAGCTCGTGGGGGGGACAGGGTGACCACGAGCAGTACTTC. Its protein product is CASSWGGQGDHEQYF.